These 15 T cell receptor beta chains came from one sample sequenced in a study of cytomegalovirus exposure and HLA in healthy donors. Profiled with immunoSEQ multiplex PCR; TCRdb holds only in-frame clones, not every one. The data hold 250,000 to 350,000 clones, with 87% observed a single time. The sequencing input was PBMCs. These TCRs come from a young woman in good health and CMV-seropositive.

The rearrangement links TRBV5-5 to TRBJ1-6, with 7 bases identical to TRBD1. Germline V lookup: CDR1 SGHKS, CDR2 YYEKEE (reference sequence). The CDR3 extends over 17 amino acids. V trimming: 2 bases; J trimming: 5 bases; junction bases outside the gene matches: 10. The CDR3 loop is CASSLGVGGNNNSPLHF. CDR3 DNA: TGTGCCAGCAGCTTAGGAGTAGGGGGCAATAATAATTCACCCCTCCACTTT.

V usage is TRBV2 and J usage is TRBJ1-5; D unclear. In germline, CDR1 is SNHLY, CDR2 FYNNEI. V was trimmed by 4 bases and J by 3 bases, leaving 13 bases between them. The CDR3 totals 15 residues. The CDR3 loop is CASSVWRAYNQPQHF. In DNA form, the CDR3 reads TGTGCCAGCAGTGTGTGGAGGGCCTACAATCAGCCCCAGCATTTT.

The rearrangement links TRBV28 to TRBJ1-3; D is uncertain. Germline CDR1 reads MDHEN; CDR2 reads SYDVKM. This CDR3 comprises 12 residues. V dropped 7 bases and J dropped 4 bases, with 8 bases sitting between them. CDR3 DNA sequence: TGTGCCAGCACCCCTTCCGGAAACACCATATATTTT. It translates to CASTPSGNTIYF.

The chain employs TRBV30 and TRBJ1-2, with D possibly TRBD1 on 5 matching bases. The CDR3 is 12 amino acids. The germline V and J ends were trimmed by 7 bases and 1 base, with 10 bases remaining between them. Looked up from germline, CDR1 is GTSNPN and CDR2 is SVGIG (reference sequence). This chain's CDR3 is CAYRYFNYGYTF. The CDR3 DNA sequence: TGTGCCTACAGGTACTTTAACTATGGCTACACCTTC.

The chain employs TRBV28 and TRBJ1-5, with D maybe TRBD1 (5 bases). This CDR3 spans 15 amino acids. The V gene's germline CDR1 is MDHEN and CDR2 SYDVKM. Trimming shortened V by 7 bases and J by 1 base, and 14 bases separated the two germline ends. The CDR3, as DNA: TGTGCCAGCACCTTGGGTTACAGGAGCAATCAGCCCCAGCATTTT. As protein: CASTLGYRSNQPQHF.

This clone was seen only once. The chain joins TRBV9 to TRBJ1-5; tentatively, D is TRBD1 (6 bases). V was trimmed by 4 bases and J by 3 bases, leaving 8 bases between them. Looked up from germline, CDR1 is SGDLS and CDR2 is YYNGEE. CDR3 length equals 13 residues. The DNA for the CDR3 is TGTGCCAGCAGCCGGGACATCAATCAGCCCCAGCATTTT. This codes for CASSRDINQPQHF.

This clone was picked up a small number of times. V gene TRBV6-5 combines with J gene TRBJ2-3; no definite D call. In germline, CDR1 is MNHEY, CDR2 SVGAGI. This CDR3 comprises 15 residues. V shed 0 bases and J shed 1 base, with 8 bases lying between them. CDR3: CASSYSNLRTDTQYF. CDR3 nucleotides: TGTGCCAGCAGTTACTCGAATCTACGCACAGATACGCAGTATTTT.

This clone was seen once. The rearrangement joins TRBV30 to TRBJ1-4, with D unclear. The germline V and J ends were trimmed by 5 bases and 2 bases, with 9 bases remaining between them. CDR1 and CDR2 from the germline V gene are GTSNPN and SVGIG (reference sequence). This CDR3 region has 13 residues. CDR3 in DNA: TGTGCCTGGGCCGCGGAGACTAATGAAAAACTGTTTTTT. This codes for CAWAAETNEKLFF.

The chain has TRBV28 and TRBJ2-2, with D unclear. This CDR3 has 15 amino acids. The V gene lost 7 bases and the J gene lost 2 bases, with 14 bases spanning the gap. The V gene's germline CDR1 is MDHEN and CDR2 SYDVKM. The CDR3 region is CASTRPGLNTGELFF. CDR3 sequence (DNA): TGTGCCAGCACAAGACCGGGCCTTAACACCGGGGAGCTGTTTTTT. The full variable domain, with the rest looked up from reference TRBV28 and TRBJ2-2, is DVKVTQSSRYLVKRTGEKVFLECVQDMDHENMFWYRQDPGLGLRLIYFSYDVKMKEKGDIPEGYSVSREKKERFSLILESASTNQTSMYLCASTRPGLNTGELFFGEGSRLTVL.

V usage is TRBV27 and J usage is TRBJ2-2; D perhaps matches TRBD1 (5 bases). The CDR3 has 16 residues. The germline V gene has CDR1 MNHEY and CDR2 SMNVEV (reference sequence). With 2 bases removed from V and 5 bases from J, the gap between germline ends came to 15 bases. This chain's CDR3 is CASSLGWAKGTGELFF. CDR3 nucleotide sequence: TGTGCCAGCAGTTTAGGGTGGGCCAAGGGGACCGGGGAGCTGTTTTTT.

As DNA, the CDR3 is TGTGCCAGCAGCCTCCCGGGACCACGCAAGGATACGCAGTATTTT. It yields the protein CASSLPGPRKDTQYF. The genes are TRBV28 and TRBJ2-3; D possibly uses TRBD1 or TRBD2 (5 bases each). The CDR3 totals 15 residues. Trimming shortened V by 6 bases and J by 6 bases, and 19 bases separated the two germline ends. Looked up from germline, CDR1 is MDHEN and CDR2 is SYDVKM.

V gene TRBV4-1 combines with J gene TRBJ2-7; no definite D call. V was shortened by 1 base and J by 2 bases, with 12 bases between the two germline ends. The CDR3 contains 15 residues. CDR1 and CDR2 (germline): MGHRA, YSYEKL. The chain's CDR3 is CASSQALDGAYEQYF. CDR3 sequence (DNA): TGCGCCAGCAGCCAAGCTTTGGACGGCGCCTACGAGCAGTACTTC.

The chain joins TRBV6-6 to TRBJ1-2; D might be TRBD1 (6 bases). Germline V lookup: CDR1 MNHNY, CDR2 SVGAGI (reference sequence). The ends were cut back, 8 bases at V and 5 bases at J, with 12 bases in the middle. CDR3 length: 12 residues. This CDR3 reads CASWRRGYGYTF. The CDR3 DNA sequence: TGTGCCAGCTGGCGGAGGGGGTATGGCTACACCTTC.

This clone was seen a handful of times. In DNA, the CDR3 is TGCAGCGTTGATCCCCAGGAGGGTGGCTACACCTTC. This sequence encodes CSVDPQEGGYTF. The rearrangement links TRBV29-1 to TRBJ1-2, with no clear D. The CDR3 has 12 residues. CDR1 is SQVTM and CDR2 is ANQGSEA in the germline V gene. Trimming removed 3 bases from V and 7 bases from J, with 12 bases in between.

The chain has TRBV4-3 and TRBJ2-7; 7 nucleotides align to TRBD2. V lost 4 bases, J lost 3 bases, and 9 bases stayed unmatched. Per germline, CDR1 LGHNA and CDR2 YSLEER. The CDR3 loop spans 15 amino acids. Written as DNA, the CDR3 is TGCGCCAGCAGCCTATACCTCTCGGGGGGCTACGAGCAGTACTTC. As protein: CASSLYLSGGYEQYF.